This TCR beta chain is from a study of T cells after yellow fever vaccination. This clonotype was seen many times. Each CDR3 protein gets one entry after TCRdb re-called the 5' RACE reads with MiXCR. In the table there are around 30,000 distinct CDR3 sequences, about 4.7% of which are singletons. This CDR3 contains 12 residues. V was clipped by 7 bases and J by 9 bases, with 12 bases between them. Germline loops: CDR1 WSHSY, CDR2 SAAADI. The chain is built from TRBV10-2 and TRBJ2-2; possibly TRBD2 for D (5 bases). The receptor comes from a man aged 25-45 years who received the YFV17D yellow fever vaccine. The source was CD8+ T cells sorted from PBMCs, collected 10 days after the yellow fever booster vaccination. The CDR3 DNA sequence: TGCGCCAGCACCCAAGACGGGAGGGAGCTGTTTTTT. It is translated as CASTQDGRELFF.